The clone carrying this TCR beta chain has a single count. The data were obtained in a study of blood T cell repertoires in COVID-19. Background on the study: Sites in the United States, Italy and Spain provided acute and convalescent COVID-19 samples. Nucleic acid was either cDNA or gDNA, and it came from T cells, B-cell-depleted T cells, or PBMCs.

In the study's own analysis: How many nucleated cells were present was estimated from reference gene primer amplification. The repertoire was sequenced with immunoSEQ multiplex PCR; TCRdb's copy has only in-frame clones and lacks some. That table is the source of V, J and clone size, and D and trimming were worked out from the DNA. The data show about 130,000 clones, with just under 85% seen just once and over 10% held by the top ten. CDR1 MNHEY and CDR2 SVGAGI come from the germline V gene. V lost 7 bases, J lost 4 bases, and 10 bases stayed unmatched. The CDR3 has 14 residues. Material for sequencing was peripheral blood. The chain has TRBV6-5 and TRBJ2-7; 7 bases fit TRBD2. The receptor comes from a human donor in a cohort sampled during active COVID-19. The chain's CDR3 is CASTSAPGGYEQYF. The CDR3 region has the DNA TGTGCCAGCACCAGCGCCCCGGGAGGTTACGAGCAGTACTTC.